This TCR beta chain is drawn from a study of blood T cell repertoires in COVID-19. In assigning cohorts, the study relied on participant-reported clinical history. Recovered status applied to Cohort 3 donors who had two consecutive negative PCRs. It also applied to those with clearance or with symptom resolution. Germline-derived CDR1 and CDR2 are SGDLS and YYNGEE. With 1 base removed from V and 3 bases from J, the gap between germline ends came to 5 bases. This CDR3 region has 13 residues. Original methodology: Estimates of nucleated cell counts were drawn from the amplification of reference gene primers. Here immunoSEQ multiplex PCR was the method, and the copy in TCRdb shows in-frame clones only, minus some. V and J calls and clone size are those listed in that table; D and trimming were worked out from the DNA. The top ten hold about 5% of the sample, which has 300,000 to 350,000 clones, over 75% seen once.

This TCR derives from a man aged 30 to 45 who had recovered from COVID-19. Material: PBMCs or T cells enriched from blood (not recorded which). V and J are TRBV9 and TRBJ1-3, with D unresolved. The CDR3: CASSVTSGNTIYF. The CDR3 DNA reads as TGTGCCAGCAGCGTAACGAGTGGAAACACCATATATTTT.